These 25 T cell receptor beta chains were all obtained from the same sample, sequenced in a study of T cells in Graves' hyperthyroidism and ophthalmopathy. There were TCR beta CDR3 regions amplified from RNA transcripts. A set of HTBI primers served as the primers for a first-round RT-PCR of the TCR CDR3. TCRdb analysed the multiplex PCR reads with MiXCR anew, one entry per CDR3 protein. The profile shows 600,000 or so distinct CDR3 sequences, approximately 15% of them singletons. Sequencing input: blood. These receptor sequences come from a woman aged 50 to 60 with Graves' ophthalmopathy.

This clonotype was observed many times. CDR3 sequence: CASSQEGPYGYTF. In nucleotides, the CDR3 is TGTGCCAGCAGCCAAGAGGGACCGTATGGCTACACCTTC. J is TRBJ1-2 and V is TRBV3-1, with D maybe TRBD1 (5 bases). This CDR3 spans 13 amino acids. CDR1 is LGHDT, CDR2 YNNKEL, per germline (reference sequence). V was clipped by 0 bases and J by 5 bases, with 7 bases between them.

The chain has TRBV7-9 and TRBJ2-3, with 11 bases matching TRBD2. The CDR3 is made up of 17 amino acids. The junction had 13 bases not matched to a gene; V was cut back by 5 bases and J by 6 bases. The germline V gene has CDR1 SEHNR and CDR2 FQNEAQ (reference sequence). CDR3 nucleotides: TGTGCCAGCAGCACCGAGGGACTAGCGGTCCCCAAGGATACGCAGTATTTT. Encoded protein: CASSTEGLAVPKDTQYF.

This clonotype was observed a handful of times. The chain combines TRBV29-1 with TRBJ2-1; TRBD2 agrees at 13 bases. V shed 6 bases and J 5 bases; nucleotides not matched to a gene: 4. This CDR3 is built from 14 residues. From germline, CDR1 is SQVTM and CDR2 ANQGSEA. CDR3 sequence: CSVTSGRLHNEQFF. The CDR3 DNA reads TGCAGCGTGACTAGCGGGAGGCTCCACAATGAGCAGTTCTTC.

The table lists this clonotype with many counts. The chain uses TRBV11-2 and TRBJ2-7; D call uncertain. V lost 3 bases and J 5 bases, leaving 11 bases between the germline ends. The CDR3 runs 13 residues. Germline loops: CDR1 SGHAT, CDR2 FQNNGV. The DNA of the CDR3 is TGTGCCAGCAGCTTTATTGAGACAAACGAGCAGTACTTC. This translates into CASSFIETNEQYF.

This clonotype was seen repeatedly, ten times or more. The V call is TRBV28, the J call TRBJ1-4; D call uncertain. V lost 8 bases, J lost 5 bases, and 6 bases lay in between. Germline CDR1 MDHEN, CDR2 SYDVKM. This CDR3 spans 11 amino acids. The CDR3 nucleotides read TGTGCCAGCGGAAGCAATGAAAAACTGTTTTTT. This encodes CASGSNEKLFF. The whole variable domain, filled in from reference TRBV28 and TRBJ1-4, reads DVKVTQSSRYLVKRTGEKVFLECVQDMDHENMFWYRQDPGLGLRLIYFSYDVKMKEKGDIPEGYSVSREKKERFSLILESASTNQTSMYLCASGSNEKLFFGSGTQLSVL.

In this sample, this clonotype turned up a few times. This chain links TRBV7-9 with TRBJ2-1; TRBD2 aligns across 7 bases. The length of the CDR3 is 16 residues. The germline CDR1 and CDR2 sequences are SEHNR and FQNEAQ (reference sequence). Trimming cost V 4 bases and J 3 bases; bases outside gene matches: 9. Here the CDR3 DNA reads TGTGCCAGCAGCTCCCGGACTAGATCGATCTACAATGAGCAGTTCTTC. As protein: CASSSRTRSIYNEQFF.

This clonotype was seen ten or more times. This sequence joins TRBV28 and TRBJ2-3, with TRBD2 matching over 8 bases. Germline lookup yields CDR1 MDHEN and CDR2 SYDVKM. V dropped 4 bases and J dropped 6; count of bases not matched to a gene: 12. This CDR3 has 16 residues. The CDR3 bases are TGTGCCAGCAGTTGGCCGAGCGGGAGAGGGGCGGATACGCAGTATTTT. This encodes CASSWPSGRGADTQYF.

Comments on this clonotype: A read error may be the cause here, since a much bigger clone is one base away. V gene TRBV12-5 combines with J gene TRBJ1-2; possible D gene TRBD1, 6 bases. CDR1 and CDR2 from the germline V gene are LGHNT and FRNRAP. The CDR3 is 13 amino acids. The CDR3 protein is CASGPDRTYSYTF. The CDR3 DNA sequence: TGTGCTAGTGGCCCGGACAGAACCTATAGCTACACCTTC.

Ten or more counts support this clonotype. The V gene is TRBV5-1, the J gene TRBJ1-2, with D unclear. V gave up 0 bases and J gave up 4 bases, with 10 bases separating them. Germline CDR1 SGHRS, CDR2 YFSETQ. The CDR3 is 14 amino acids. CDR3 protein: CASSLDGVSYGYTF. The CDR3 DNA is TGCGCCAGCAGCTTGGACGGTGTGAGCTATGGCTACACCTTC.

This clonotype was picked up many times. V and J are TRBV10-3 and TRBJ2-7; 8 bases are shared with TRBD1. Germline V gene sequence: CDR1 ENHRY, CDR2 SYGVKD. The V and J ends lost 4 bases and 1 base, in that order; junction bases with no gene match: 9. The CDR3 has 16 amino acids. The chain's CDR3 is CAISGRERDRSYEQYF. CDR3 sequence (DNA): TGTGCCATCAGTGGTAGGGAGAGGGACAGGTCCTACGAGCAGTACTTC.

To note about this clonotype: A read error may be the cause here, since a much bigger clone is one base away. The CDR3 region is CTSSLLVTPSTDTQYF. CDR3 nucleotides: TGTACCAGCAGCTTATTGGTAACCCCTAGCACAGATACGCAGTATTTT. This chain connects TRBV11-2 to TRBJ2-3; D unresolved. CDR1 SGHAT and CDR2 FQNNGV come from the germline V gene. This CDR3 spans 16 amino acids.

For the CDR3, the DNA is TGTGCCAGCAGAAACCGGGACAGGGGGAAGGTAGACACCGGGGAGCTGTTTTTT. It codes for CASRNRDRGKVDTGELFF. This rearrangement joins TRBV12-3 or TRBV12-4 to TRBJ2-2; 11 nucleotides match TRBD1. Trimming removed 6 bases from V and 3 bases from J; junction bases left unmatched: 12. This CDR3 has 18 residues.

This clonotype was picked up many times. The chain is built from TRBV3-1 and TRBJ2-1; 8 bases align to TRBD2. The CDR3 spans 15 residues. Trimming at V came to 4 bases and at J to 3 bases, leaving 5 bases not matched to a gene. Germline assignment: CDR1 LGHDT and CDR2 YNNKEL (reference sequence). Here the CDR3 reads CASSLGLVFYNEQFF. Here the CDR3 DNA reads TGTGCCAGCAGCCTGGGACTAGTTTTCTACAATGAGCAGTTCTTC.

This clonotype has a count of ten or more. The V gene is TRBV12-3 or TRBV12-4, the J gene TRBJ2-7; a weak D match, TRBD2 (5 bases). Trimming shortened V by 3 bases and J by 3 bases, and 12 bases separated the two germline ends. The CDR3 loop spans 14 amino acids. The CDR3 DNA reads as TGTGCCAGCAGTTTGATAGGGAGTTACTACGAGCAGTACTTC. It translates to CASSLIGSYYEQYF.

This clonotype appeared a few times. The V gene is TRBV5-1, the J gene TRBJ2-2; TRBD1 matches 8 bases. V shed 0 bases, J shed 2 bases, and the junction held 6 bases outside the gene matches. Germline-derived CDR1 and CDR2 are SGHRS and YFSETQ. The CDR3 is 17 amino acids. The CDR3 DNA reads TGCGCCAGCAGCTTGGTGGGACAGGATTTTAACACCGGGGAGCTGTTTTTT. Residues: CASSLVGQDFNTGELFF.

This clonotype was counted ten times or more. The chain recombines TRBV7-9 with TRBJ2-1; TRBD2 agrees at 8 bases. CDR1 SEHNR and CDR2 FQNEAQ come from the germline V gene (reference sequence). The CDR3 extends over 17 amino acids. Unmatched junction bases numbered 11, after V lost 2 bases and J lost 5 bases. The CDR3 sequence: CASSLRWREVKNNEQFF. The CDR3 region has the DNA TGTGCCAGCAGCTTAAGATGGCGGGAGGTGAAGAACAATGAGCAGTTCTTC.

The table lists this clonotype with many counts. The CDR3 nucleotides read TGTGCCAGCAGTTACTTACAGGGCTTCAACGAGCAGTACTTC. This sequence encodes CASSYLQGFNEQYF. The V gene is TRBV6-2 or TRBV6-3, the J gene TRBJ2-7; a possible D gene is TRBD1 (6 bases). The V end was cut by 1 base, the J end by 5 bases, with 12 bases between. CDR3 length: 14 amino acids. Germline CDR1 and CDR2: MNHEY and SVGEGT.

This clonotype appeared many times. J is TRBJ2-1 and V is TRBV11-2; 15 nucleotides align to TRBD2. The V and J ends lost 4 bases and 9 bases, in that order; junction bases with no gene match: 1. The germline V gene encodes CDR1 SGHAT and CDR2 FQNNGV. The CDR3 loop spans 14 amino acids. The CDR3 DNA reads as TGTGCCAGCAGCTCGGGACTAGCGGGAGGTGAGCAGTTCTTC. Translated, it gives CASSSGLAGGEQFF.

The V call is TRBV7-3, the J call TRBJ2-3, with 7 bases that match TRBD1. The CDR3 extends over 14 amino acids. CDR1 SGHTA and CDR2 FQGTGA come from the germline V gene. J gave up 2 bases and V 7 bases, and 6 bases lay outside the gene matches. In DNA form, the CDR3 reads TGTGCCAGCAACGAGGGGGCATCCACAGATACGCAGTATTTT. It yields the protein CASNEGASTDTQYF.

The chain is built from TRBV15 and TRBJ1-2, with TRBD1 matching over 9 bases. Per germline, CDR1 LNHNV and CDR2 YYDKDF (reference sequence). V lost 5 bases, J lost 1 base, and 11 bases stayed unmatched. The CDR3 extends over 17 amino acids. This CDR3 is CATSVRDRAPINYGYTF. In DNA, the CDR3 is TGTGCCACCAGCGTCCGGGACAGGGCCCCTATTAACTATGGCTACACCTTC.

This clonotype was seen ten or more times. The V gene is TRBV11-2, the J gene TRBJ2-7; D is perhaps TRBD1 (6 bases). CDR3 length: 15 amino acids. V lost 5 bases and J 3 bases, leaving 17 bases between the germline ends. Germline V gives CDR1 SGHAT, CDR2 FQNNGV. The CDR3: CASSLTGTNLYEQYF. In nucleotides, the CDR3 is TGTGCCAGCAGCCTTACCGGGACAAACCTCTACGAGCAGTACTTC. The whole variable domain, filled in from reference TRBV11-2 and TRBJ2-7, reads EAGVAQSPRYKIIEKRQSVAFWCNPISGHATLYWYQQILGQGPKLLIQFQNNGVVDDSQLPKDRFSAERLKGVDSTLKIQPAKLEDSAVYLCASSLTGTNLYEQYFGPGTRLTVT.

This clonotype was observed at least ten times. The rearrangement joins TRBV24-1 to TRBJ2-3; the D is unclear. The V end lost 1 base, the J end lost 1 base, and 17 bases lay between the germline ends. Looked up from germline, CDR1 is KGHDR and CDR2 is SFDVKD. The CDR3 has 18 residues. The CDR3 is CATSDFRYGRKGTDTQYF. The CDR3 DNA reads as TGTGCCACCAGTGATTTTAGATATGGCAGAAAGGGCACAGATACGCAGTATTTT.

This clonotype was seen ten or more times. The chain is built from TRBV20-1 and TRBJ2-5; 11 nucleotides line up with TRBD2. Germline assignment: CDR1 DFQATT and CDR2 SNEGSKA (reference sequence). The CDR3 is 15 residues long. Unmatched junction bases numbered 6, after V lost 3 bases and J lost 3 bases. The CDR3 is CSASPPTSGKETQYF. DNA of the CDR3: TGCAGTGCTAGTCCCCCGACTAGCGGGAAAGAGACCCAGTACTTC.

V and J are TRBV30 and TRBJ2-5; D uncertain. This CDR3 contains 13 residues. V was trimmed by 3 bases and J by 0 bases, leaving 8 bases between them. CDR1 is GTSNPN, CDR2 SVGIG, per germline (reference sequence). CDR3 protein: CAWSGWNQETQYF. DNA for the CDR3: TGTGCCTGGAGCGGCTGGAACCAAGAGACCCAGTACTTC.

This clonotype was recorded at least ten times. This chain connects TRBV27 to TRBJ2-3, with 9 positions matching TRBD2. The germline gives CDR1 MNHEY, CDR2 SMNVEV (reference sequence). The CDR3 has 16 residues. V gave up 1 base and J gave up 3 bases; unmatched junction bases: 5. The CDR3 DNA reads as TGTGCCAGCAGTTTATTGGGCGCGGGAGGGACAGATACGCAGTATTTT. As protein: CASSLLGAGGTDTQYF.